This entry is about one TCR beta chain. This clonotype showed up many times. Its antigen is currently not known. One base away there is no much larger clone; base qualities are not given. This sample was taken from a study of neurological immune-mediated disorders (dated by TCRdb to between 2018 and 2021). With regard to the full study: Using UMI-based sequencing, the study compared peripheral blood TCR-beta repertoires from patients with HTLV-I-associated myelopathy (HAM/TSP), patients with multiple sclerosis, and healthy controls. Longitudinal samples, technical triplicates and paired sorted CD4+ and CD8+ T-cell subsets, alongside PBMC samples, were included among the approximately 98 TCR-beta libraries. The cohort was made up of 68 subjects, consisting of roughly 14 HAM/TSP patients, roughly 35 multiple sclerosis patients and 20 healthy controls. The paper's findings and limits, for the study overall: Across subjects, expanded clones never shared an identical CDR3 amino acid sequence, which suggests that the TCR-beta repertoires in every group were private. TCR clonal expansion was highest in HAM/TSP patients and lowest in MS patients, with MS patients falling below even healthy controls.

For sorted-subset TCR libraries, some 950,000 sorted CD4+ or CD8+ T cells were used. Peripheral blood was subjected to Ficoll-Hypaque density gradient centrifugation to isolate PBMCs, which were then cryopreserved in liquid nitrogen. Paired sorted CD4+ and CD8+ subsets came from healthy controls, HAM/TSP patients and MS patients. To synthesize cDNA, template-switch 5'RACE was performed with a primer carrying a 10-nucleotide random unique molecular identifier so that each TCR transcript was tagged. Every sequencing run yielded over 160 million TCR-beta sequences covering 15-18 subjects. Total RNA was extracted with the RNeasy kit. The KAPA Real-time Library Amplification kit was used to amplify TCR-beta VDJ regions with primers targeting the TCR constant region and the 5'RACE anchor. Sample indexes and Illumina adaptors were added in a first PCR, and a second PCR then increased library yield. After Ampure bead purification, the TCR product of roughly 650 bp was size-selected on a 2% E-gel SizeSelection system. Before pooling, libraries had their quality checked on a Bioanalyzer, their concentration measured with Qubit, and their quantity determined with the Kapa Library Quantification kit. An Illumina HiSeq 2500 was used to sequence the libraries paired-end at 2 x 150 bp. To increase sequence diversity, roughly 23-30% phiX was spiked into each library pool. As for how the authors treated the data: Quality-filtered reads were processed with the UMI-based MiGEC pipeline, and over 80% of raw TCR sequences were removed by the MiGEC pipeline during error correction. IMGT germline references were used for alignment of VDJ genes, and clonotypes were defined by a unique CDR3 amino acid sequence together with V-J genes. Clonal expansion, Shannon diversity and CDR3 relatedness were evaluated with VDJtools (CalcPairwiseDistances, ClusterSamples), while phylogenetic trees were built in CLCbio workbench. A clone was classed as expanded if it had 8 or more unique UMIs, a cutoff based on coefficient-of-variation modelling across technical triplicates. Starting from the raw public reads, TCRdb applied fastp trimming at Q25, assembled clones with MiXCR and retained in-frame beta chains. Under each unique CDR3 protein, matching rows form one entry showing the most common genes and DNA. In this record, the V and J calls reflect TCRdb's handling and not the investigators' own analysis. The sample table holds some 20,000 distinct CDR3 sequences, of which around 7.6% were seen once. Together, the top ten hold about 15% of the sample.

Trimming removed 5 bases from V and 4 bases from J; the gene matches leave 4 bases unexplained. Including cysteine and phenylalanine, the CDR3 has 14 amino acids. Kept here is only the CDR3 DNA, which spans 42 bases and is read in frame from base 1. Per the germline V gene, SGHVS is the CDR1 and FNYEAQ is the CDR2. The receptor was derived from a woman younger than 45 with HTLV-1-associated myelopathy (HAM/TSP). The sequencing sample was made of CD8+ T cells from blood. This chain joins TRBV7-6 to TRBJ1-4, with 7 central nucleotides matching TRBD1. The CDR3 is CASSPDRFNEKLFF. The DNA sequence is as follows: TGTGCCAGCAGCCCGGACAGGTTTAATGAAAAACTGTTTTTT.